The 26 T cell receptor beta chains below all came from one sample that was sequenced in a study of T cell responses to AZD1222 COVID-19 vaccine. Sequencing was performed with immunoSEQ multiplex PCR; in TCRdb, only in-frame clones are kept and a portion is missing. The sample shows 110,000 to 150,000 clones, less than 95% of them seen only once. Sequences were derived from peripheral blood, sampled on day 0 of AZD1222 vaccination. Receptors were obtained from an adult in good health.

The chain couples TRBV7-3 to TRBJ2-1; 7 bases fit TRBD2. This CDR3 has 15 amino acids. V was clipped by 5 bases and J by 4 bases; unmatched bases: 8. CDR1 is SGHTA and CDR2 is FQGTGA in the germline V gene. CDR3 coding DNA: TGTGCCAGCAGCACCGGGACTACCCGATACAATGAGCAGTTCTTC. Translated, it gives CASSTGTTRYNEQFF.

The chain has TRBV9 and TRBJ1-2; TRBD1 might be the D (5 bases). Per the germline V gene, CDR1 is SGDLS and CDR2 is YYNGEE. The V and J ends lost 0 bases and 10 bases respectively, with 16 bases between them. This CDR3 contains 14 residues. The CDR3: CASSVAGLLGDYTF. The CDR3, as DNA: TGTGCCAGCAGCGTAGCCGGCCTCCTAGGGGACTACACCTTC.

The chain uses TRBV7-2 and TRBJ2-7; D gene uncertain. Germline assignment: CDR1 SGHTA and CDR2 FQGNSA. The V end was cut by 3 bases, the J end by 2 bases, with 11 bases between. CDR3 length: 14 amino acids. CDR3 DNA: TGTGCCAGCAGCTTTAACACTGGCCCCTACGAGCAGTACTTC. Protein: CASSFNTGPYEQYF.

The CDR3 bases are TGTGCCAGCAGCCCGCTAGCGGGGTACAATGAGCAGTTCTTC. Translated: CASSPLAGYNEQFF. This chain links TRBV11-2 with TRBJ2-1, with TRBD2 identical over 9 bases. The CDR3 covers 14 residues. Germline-derived CDR1 and CDR2 are SGHAT and FQNNGV. Germline trimming cut 5 bases from V and 4 bases from J; bases unmatched to any gene: 3.

This rearrangement joins TRBV18 to TRBJ1-3; D is ambiguous. This CDR3 comprises 13 residues. Germline V CDR1 and CDR2: KGHSH, LQKENI. Between the trimmed V and J ends, which lost 6 bases and 0 bases, there was a span of 6 bases. The CDR3 here is CASSAASGNTIYF. CDR3 nucleotide sequence: TGTGCCAGCTCGGCGGCCTCTGGAAACACCATATATTTT.

The rearrangement uses TRBV14 and TRBJ2-3; 11 positions match TRBD2. Germline CDR1 and CDR2: SGHDN and FVKESK. The CDR3 has 17 residues. V shed 4 bases, J shed 4 bases, and the junction held 10 bases outside the gene matches. The CDR3 reads CASSRGTGTSGSDTQYF. DNA for the CDR3: TGTGCCAGCAGCCGCGGGACGGGGACTAGCGGCTCAGATACGCAGTATTTT.

The chain employs TRBV6-2 or TRBV6-3 and TRBJ1-2, with a weak D call TRBD1 (6 bases). Germline CDR1 reads MNHEY; CDR2 reads SVGEGT. Trimming stripped 5 bases from V and 6 bases from J, with 16 bases between. The CDR3 loop spans 14 amino acids. The CDR3 region is CASSRQAGADGYTF. CDR3 coding DNA: TGTGCCAGCAGTCGGCAAGCGGGGGCAGATGGCTACACCTTC.

The chain couples TRBV3-1 (or the pseudogene TRBV3-2) to TRBJ2-1, with a tentative D call TRBD1 (6 bases). The CDR3 is made up of 15 amino acids. From germline, CDR1 is LGHDT and CDR2 YNNKEL (reference sequence). V dropped 3 bases and J dropped 1 base, with 10 bases sitting between them. This CDR3 reads CASSQGTGSYNEQFF. The CDR3 DNA is TGTGCCAGCAGCCAGGGAACAGGGTCCTACAATGAGCAGTTCTTC.

In its sample, this clone was seen a few times. The chain joins TRBV6-5 to TRBJ1-1, with 9 positions matching TRBD1. The CDR3 is 12 residues long. With V trimmed by 9 bases and J by 4 bases, 3 bases remained unmatched. The germline V gene has CDR1 MNHEY and CDR2 SVGAGI. CDR3 residues: CASGQGFTEAFF. The CDR3 DNA is TGTGCCAGTGGACAGGGGTTCACTGAAGCTTTCTTT.

The V call is TRBV21-1, the J call TRBJ1-5; the table's D call of TRBD1 was not tested on the DNA. TRBV21-1 is marked as a pseudogene. The CDR3 consists of 15 residues. CDR3: CARSKEQGRSQPQHF. The CDR3 DNA follows: TGTGCCAGAAGCAAAGAACAGGGTAGAAGTCAGCCCCAGCATTTT.

This clone has a single count. The V and J genes are TRBV5-4 and TRBJ2-2; no clear D. Germline CDR1 and CDR2: SGHNT and YYREEE (reference sequence). V was trimmed by 3 bases and J by 3 bases, leaving 9 bases between them. This CDR3 has 14 amino acids. The CDR3 DNA reads TGTGCCAGCAGCTCGTTGACTCACACCGGGGAGCTGTTTTTT. Translated, it gives CASSSLTHTGELFF.

This chain connects TRBV18 to TRBJ2-1; 11 bases match TRBD2. This CDR3 comprises 16 residues. The V segment lost 4 bases and the J segment 7 bases; nucleotides outside the gene matches: 9. CDR1 and CDR2 (germline): KGHSH, LQKENI. The CDR3 is CASSRKLAGGSNEQFF. The DNA for the CDR3 is TGTGCCAGCTCACGAAAGCTAGCGGGGGGATCTAATGAGCAGTTCTTC.

The rearrangement links TRBV6-6 to TRBJ2-1; 7 nucleotides match TRBD1. V trimming: 10 bases; J trimming: 5 bases; junction bases outside the gene matches: 8. Germline V gene sequence: CDR1 MNHNY, CDR2 SVGAGI (reference sequence). The CDR3 consists of 13 residues. Written as DNA, the CDR3 is TGTGCCATCAGGGGGTTAGCTAACAATGAGCAGTTCTTC. This sequence encodes CAIRGLANNEQFF.

This clone was observed a few times. J is TRBJ2-1 and V is TRBV19; a weak D match, TRBD2 (7 bases). CDR3 length: 15 amino acids. V was shortened by 6 bases and J by 7 bases, with 19 bases between the two germline ends. Germline CDR1 is LNHDA and CDR2 is SQIVND (reference sequence). For the CDR3, the DNA is TGTGCCAGTAGCCAACGCGGGGGCCCGTTAAATGAGCAGTTCTTC. It translates to CASSQRGGPLNEQFF.

The chain couples TRBV19 to TRBJ1-1; D is unresolved. CDR3 size: 14 residues. The germline gives CDR1 LNHDA, CDR2 SQIVND (reference sequence). Trimming shortened V by 1 base and J by 1 base, and 7 bases separated the two germline ends. The CDR3 sequence: CASSIAPENTEAFF. DNA for the CDR3: TGTGCCAGTAGTATAGCCCCGGAGAACACTGAAGCTTTCTTT.

The chain has TRBV18 and TRBJ2-1; D remains ambiguous. V lost 0 bases to trimming and J lost 8 bases, with 8 bases between them. The V gene's germline CDR1 is KGHSH and CDR2 LQKENI. The CDR3 covers 13 residues. CDR3 DNA: TGTGCCAGCTCACCACCGGGTCTGTATGAGCAGTTCTTC. It specifies CASSPPGLYEQFF.

This clone has more than one count but fewer than ten. The V gene is TRBV7-9, the J gene TRBJ2-7; 8 bases map to TRBD1. J was trimmed by 2 bases and V by 1 base; bases with no gene match: 10. Looked up from germline, CDR1 is SEHNR and CDR2 is FQNEAQ (reference sequence). The CDR3 totals 17 residues. The CDR3 spells CASSLGGRQGKPYEQYF. CDR3 sequence (DNA): TGTGCCAGCAGCTTAGGCGGACGACAGGGGAAACCCTACGAGCAGTACTTC.

The gene calls are TRBV6-6 and TRBJ2-7; 11 nucleotides agree with TRBD2. Germline V gives CDR1 MNHNY, CDR2 SVGAGI (reference sequence). V shed 0 bases and J 7 bases; nucleotides not matched to a gene: 5. The CDR3 covers 15 residues. As DNA, the CDR3 is TGTGCCAGCAGTTACTCACCGGGACTAGCGGAAGAGCAGTACTTC. Protein sequence: CASSYSPGLAEEQYF.

V is TRBV9 and J is TRBJ2-7; D not resolved. V was shortened by 4 bases and J by 1 base, with 3 bases between the two germline ends. Germline V lookup: CDR1 SGDLS, CDR2 YYNGEE. The CDR3 is made up of 11 amino acids. The CDR3 loop is CASSQSYEQYF. The CDR3 nucleotides are TGTGCCAGCAGCCAATCCTACGAGCAGTACTTC.

A remark on this clone: The same CDR3 arises from other DNA sequences in this sample as well. The chain employs TRBV7-2 and TRBJ1-6; D gene ambiguous. V shed 5 bases and J shed 1 base, with 6 bases lying between them. The CDR3 contains 14 residues. Per the germline V gene, CDR1 is SGHTA and CDR2 is FQGNSA. The CDR3 loop reads CASSLSSYNSPLHF. The CDR3 DNA is TGTGCCAGCAGCCTCTCATCCTATAATTCACCCCTCCACTTT.

V is TRBV27 and J is TRBJ1-1; the match to TRBD1 covers 10 bases. V gave up 0 bases and J gave up 4 bases; unmatched junction bases: 11. This CDR3 region has 18 residues. Germline loops: CDR1 MNHEY, CDR2 SMNVEV (reference sequence). CDR3 amino acids: CASSLSMLGTGVRTEAFF. For the CDR3, the DNA is TGTGCCAGCAGTTTATCTATGTTGGGGACAGGGGTACGCACTGAAGCTTTCTTT.

The chain recombines TRBV27 with TRBJ1-2; 12 bases fit TRBD1. The CDR3 sequence is 16 residues long. Per the germline V gene, CDR1 is MNHEY and CDR2 is SMNVEV (reference sequence). V trimming: 5 bases; J trimming: 4 bases; junction bases outside the gene matches: 8. In nucleotides, the CDR3 is TGTGCCAGCAGTCACCGGGACAGGGGGCGCGGCTATGGCTACACCTTC. Translated: CASSHRDRGRGYGYTF.

The J gene is TRBJ1-2, the V gene TRBV10-3; 7 bases agree with TRBD1. CDR3 length equals 16 residues. The J segment lost 5 bases and the V segment lost 2 bases, leaving 11 bases of the junction unmatched. CDR1 is ENHRY and CDR2 is SYGVKD in the germline V gene. The CDR3 here is CAISEGRDSGAYGYTF. For the CDR3, the DNA is TGTGCCATCAGTGAGGGACGGGACAGTGGGGCTTATGGCTACACCTTC.

V is TRBV19 and J is TRBJ2-5; 8 positions match TRBD1. Per germline, CDR1 LNHDA and CDR2 SQIVND (reference sequence). J gave up 5 bases and V 8 bases, and 13 bases lay outside the gene matches. There are 15 residues in the CDR3. DNA of the CDR3: TGTGCCAGTCAGACAGGGGATGTCCCGGGTGAGACCCAGTACTTC. Translated: CASQTGDVPGETQYF.

This chain connects TRBV7-7 to TRBJ2-2; 9 bases match TRBD1. The CDR3 is 15 amino acids. Germline CDR1 SSHAT, CDR2 FNYEAQ (reference sequence). Losses at the gene ends were 1 base for V and 3 bases for J; bases not matched to a gene: 0. The CDR3 DNA reads TGTGCCAGCAGCTTAGGGGACAGGGACACCGGGGAGCTGTTTTTT. Translating gives CASSLGDRDTGELFF. Drawing the rest from reference TRBV7-7 and TRBJ2-2, the complete variable domain is GAGVSQSPRYKVTKRGQDVTLRCDPISSHATLYWYQQALGQGPEFLTYFNYEAQPDKSGLPSDRFSAERPEGSISTLTIQRTEQRDSAMYRCASSLGDRDTGELFFGEGSRLTVL.

The chain uses TRBV19 and TRBJ1-3; a weak D match, TRBD1 (5 bases). CDR3 length equals 15 residues. The ends were cut back, 7 bases at V and 3 bases at J, with 16 bases in the middle. The germline V gene encodes CDR1 LNHDA and CDR2 SQIVND (reference sequence). This CDR3 is CASTMEGRSGNTIYF. In nucleotides, the CDR3 is TGTGCCAGTACCATGGAGGGACGGAGTGGAAACACCATATATTTT. Full variable domain (remainder filled in from reference TRBV19 and TRBJ1-3): DGGITQSPKYLFRKEGQNVTLSCEQNLNHDAMYWYRQDPGQGLRLIYYSQIVNDFQKGDIAEGYSVSREKKESFPLTVTSAQKNPTAFYLCASTMEGRSGNTIYFGEGSWLTVV.